This T cell receptor beta chain was sequenced during a study of blood T cell repertoires in COVID-19. Looked up from germline, CDR1 is KGHDR and CDR2 is SFDVKD. The CDR3 extends over 16 amino acids. V was pared by 4 bases and J by 6 bases, with 8 bases of the junction left unmatched. The Seattle patients joined while their infection was active and were tracked longitudinally afterward. Original data processing: From reference gene primer amplification, estimates of nucleated cell counts were derived. The data were produced by immunoSEQ multiplex PCR, yet TCRdb's version contains in-frame clones alone and is incomplete. D and trimming come from the DNA, and the V and J calls and clone size come from that table. The profile shows around 290,000 clones, less than 90% of them singletons.

The chain combines TRBV24-1 with TRBJ2-3, with TRBD2 matching 11 bases. Sequencing used peripheral blood. This clonotype originated in a woman aged 70-85 years with COVID-19, enrolled during active disease. This CDR3 reads CATSDPGLADADTQYF. Written as DNA, the CDR3 is TGTGCCACCAGTGACCCGGGACTAGCGGACGCCGATACGCAGTATTTT.